This T cell receptor beta chain emerged from a study of CD8 T cells in Susac syndrome. The length of the CDR3 is 13 residues. With 3 bases clipped from V and 5 bases from J, the junction kept 0 bases outside the gene matches. Germline V gene sequence: CDR1 MNHEY, CDR2 SMNVEV (reference sequence). Study findings and constraints: An acknowledgment was made by the study that its TCR sequencing and HLA analysis involved relatively few individuals.

Worth noting for this clonotype: The antigen remains undetermined.

CD8+ and CD4+ T cells circulating in blood were sequenced for TCR beta. Each multiple sclerosis control was a treatment-naive patient with relapsing-remitting disease that was either stable or active. Reverse transcription of about 0.45 to 1 ug RNA was carried out with random hexamers. TCRdb reprocessed the immunoSEQ multiplex PCR reads with MiXCR, giving one entry per CDR3 protein. The sample contains 250,000 to 300,000 distinct CDR3 sequences, approximately 81% of which appear only once. The chain uses TRBV27 and TRBJ2-1, with 8 bases aligning to TRBD2. The receptor comes from a human donor with multiple sclerosis. Sequencing input: CD8+ T cells from PBMCs. For the CDR3, the DNA is TGTGCCAGCAGTTTGACTAGCGACAATGAGCAGTTCTTC. This sequence encodes CASSLTSDNEQFF.